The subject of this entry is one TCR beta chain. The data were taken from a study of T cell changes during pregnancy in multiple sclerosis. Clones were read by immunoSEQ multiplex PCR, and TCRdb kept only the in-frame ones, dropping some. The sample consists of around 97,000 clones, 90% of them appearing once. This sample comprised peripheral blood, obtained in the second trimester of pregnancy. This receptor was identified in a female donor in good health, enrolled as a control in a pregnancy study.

CDR3 bases: TGTGCTTGCACAAAAGAAGTATTGGGCTCTCAGTACTTC. This encodes CACTKEVLGSQYF. The rearrangement links TRBV30 to TRBJ2-4; D not resolved. Germline-derived CDR1 and CDR2 are GTSNPN and SVGIG (reference sequence). The CDR3 has 13 residues.